Shown below are 28 T cell receptor beta chains from a single sample sequenced in a study of graft-versus-host responses after intestinal transplantation. These TCRs are of unknown antigen specificity. Clones were sequenced by immunoSEQ multiplex PCR, and TCRdb holds only the in-frame ones, with some missing. The sample consists of 90,000 to 100,000 clones, 90% to 95% of them appearing once. The sequencing used unstimulated CD8+ T cells sorted from spleen or lymph node cells, collected before intestinal transplant. Every receptor here comes from a human donor who received an intestinal transplant.

V usage is TRBV19 and J usage is TRBJ1-2; 7 bases are shared with TRBD1. Unmatched junction bases numbered 11, after V lost 7 bases and J lost 6 bases. Germline CDR1 and CDR2: LNHDA and SQIVND (reference sequence). The CDR3 sequence is 14 residues long. Here the CDR3 DNA reads TGTGCCAGTACTCCAAGGGGACAGATCAATGGCTACACCTTC. Protein product: CASTPRGQINGYTF.

The chain couples TRBV27 to TRBJ1-1; maybe TRBD1 (6 bases). The ends were cut back, 6 bases at V and 4 bases at J, with 9 bases in the middle. This CDR3 is 12 amino acids long. The germline V gene has CDR1 MNHEY and CDR2 SMNVEV (reference sequence). As DNA, the CDR3 is TGTGCCAGCAGGAGGGGGGGCACTGAAGCTTTCTTT. Translating gives CASRRGGTEAFF.

The gene calls are TRBV9 and TRBJ1-2; D ambiguous. Germline V gives CDR1 SGDLS, CDR2 YYNGEE. CDR3 length: 11 amino acids. V dropped 7 bases and J dropped 6 bases, with 10 bases sitting between them. The CDR3 reads CASSRYDGYTF. In DNA form, the CDR3 reads TGTGCCAGCTCTCGCTATGATGGCTACACCTTC. Using reference TRBV9 and TRBJ1-2 for the parts outside the CDR3, the full variable domain is DSGVTQTPKHLITATGQRVTLRCSPRSGDLSVYWYQQSLDQGLQFLIQYYNGEERAKGNILERFSAQQFPDLHSELNLSSLELGDSALYFCASSRYDGYTFGSGTRLTVV.

The chain has TRBV19 and TRBJ2-3, with D possibly matching TRBD1 (6 bases). V shed 3 bases and J shed 1 base, with 8 bases lying between them. The CDR3 is 14 amino acids. Germline V gene lookup returns CDR1 LNHDA and CDR2 SQIVND (reference sequence). CDR3 loop: CASSIRTGTDTQYF. The CDR3 DNA is TGTGCCAGTAGTATTCGGACAGGCACAGATACGCAGTATTTT.

V is TRBV6-5 and J is TRBJ1-1; 7 nucleotides match TRBD1. The CDR3 length is 16 residues. V lost 0 bases, J lost 5 bases, and 9 bases stayed unmatched. Per the germline V gene, CDR1 is MNHEY and CDR2 is SVGAGI. CDR3 coding DNA: TGTGCCAGCAGTTACTCGCTACAGGGGCGGGATACTGAAGCTTTCTTT. Translated: CASSYSLQGRDTEAFF.

This chain joins TRBV14 and TRBJ2-7; D gene unclear. The ends were cut back, 2 bases at V and 3 bases at J, with 5 bases in the middle. Germline CDR1 SGHDN, CDR2 FVKESK. The CDR3 is made up of 12 amino acids. CDR3 sequence reads: CASSQSFYEQYF. The CDR3, as DNA: TGTGCCAGCAGCCAATCTTTCTACGAGCAGTACTTC.

The rearrangement links TRBV7-2 to TRBJ1-1; 7 bases are shared with TRBD1. The V and J ends lost 7 bases and 8 bases, in that order; junction bases with no gene match: 7. In germline, CDR1 is SGHTA, CDR2 FQGNSA. CDR3 length: 12 amino acids. The CDR3 nucleotides read TGTGCCAGCAACCCAGGGGGGCTGGAAGCTTTCTTT. Its protein product is CASNPGGLEAFF.

This chain connects TRBV5-8 to TRBJ2-3; no definite D call. Germline V lookup: CDR1 SGHTS, CDR2 YDEGEE. The ends were cut back, 4 bases at V and 6 bases at J, with 12 bases in the middle. CDR3 length: 13 residues. The CDR3 loop reads CASSRRSGDTQYF. The CDR3 region has the DNA TGTGCCAGCAGCAGGAGATCCGGCGATACGCAGTATTTT.

This clone turned up a few times. The CDR3 here is CASSLVVETVDNEKLFF. The CDR3, as DNA: TGCGCCAGCAGCCTTGTAGTGGAGACCGTCGATAATGAAAAACTGTTTTTT. This chain links TRBV4-1 with TRBJ1-4; D not certain. The germline V gene encodes CDR1 MGHRA and CDR2 YSYEKL. This CDR3 has 17 amino acids. The V and J ends lost 4 bases and 4 bases respectively, with 19 bases between them.

The chain couples TRBV19 to TRBJ2-7; 8 positions match TRBD1. CDR1 and CDR2 (germline): LNHDA, SQIVND (reference sequence). V trimming: 7 bases; J trimming: 4 bases; junction bases outside the gene matches: 15. The CDR3 loop spans 16 amino acids. CDR3 residues: CASTKTGTGLGYEQYF. Here the CDR3 DNA reads TGTGCCAGTACCAAAACCGGGACAGGCCTTGGATACGAGCAGTACTTC.

The CDR3: CASSFGLAEAFF. The CDR3 nucleotides are TGTGCCAGCAGTTTCGGTCTGGCTGAAGCTTTCTTT. The chain uses TRBV13 and TRBJ1-1; D remains unclear. The CDR3 is 12 amino acids. V was clipped by 6 bases and J by 6 bases, with 11 bases between them. Germline V gives CDR1 PRHDT, CDR2 FYEKMQ (reference sequence).

This chain uses TRBV6-1 with TRBJ1-5; D gene unclear. Germline V gene lookup returns CDR1 MNHNS and CDR2 SASEGT. Trimming removed 0 bases from V and 5 bases from J, with 5 bases in between. CDR3 length equals 13 residues. The CDR3 protein is CASSEASYQPQHF. CDR3 coding DNA: TGTGCCAGCAGTGAAGCGTCCTATCAGCCCCAGCATTTT.

V is TRBV11-2 and J is TRBJ2-5; a possible D gene is TRBD2 (7 bases). Germline-derived CDR1 and CDR2 are SGHAT and FQNNGV. V lost 0 bases and J lost 5, with 13 bases in between. The CDR3 contains 15 residues. The CDR3 bases are TGTGCCAGCAGCTTAGATCCGGGGGGCCGGGAGACCCAGTACTTC. Its translation is CASSLDPGGRETQYF.

The CDR3 reads CASSFGGLRTEAFF. CDR3 DNA sequence: TGTGCCAGCAGCTTCGGAGGGTTGCGCACTGAAGCTTTCTTT. The genes are TRBV11-2 and TRBJ1-1, with no clear D. The CDR3 extends over 14 amino acids. Germline V gives CDR1 SGHAT, CDR2 FQNNGV. V was cut by 3 bases and J by 4 bases, with 12 bases left in between.

The chain employs TRBV28 and TRBJ2-7; 8 bases line up with TRBD1. The germline V gene encodes CDR1 MDHEN and CDR2 SYDVKM. V lost 4 bases, J lost 7 bases, and 12 bases stayed unmatched. The CDR3 spans 15 residues. The CDR3, as DNA: TGTGCCAGCAGTTCTCCCCAGGGGGCGGTAGATGAGCAGTACTTC. Translated: CASSSPQGAVDEQYF.

This chain joins TRBV29-1 and TRBJ1-2, with D unclear. CDR1 and CDR2 (germline): SQVTM, ANQGSEA. V was clipped by 1 base and J by 3 bases, with 15 bases between them. There are 15 residues in the CDR3. The CDR3 nucleotides read TGCAGCGTTGAAGTAGTTAACCTGGGAGACTATGGCTACACCTTC. The encoded protein is CSVEVVNLGDYGYTF. The full variable domain, its missing parts supplied by reference TRBV29-1 and TRBJ1-2, is SAVISQKPSRDICQRGTSLTIQCQVDSQVTMMFWYRQQPGQSLTLIATANQGSEATYESGFVIDKFPISRPNLTFSTLTVSNMSPEDSSIYLCSVEVVNLGDYGYTFGSGTRLTVV.

The chain is built from TRBV5-1 and TRBJ2-2; D not certain. Trimming stripped 0 bases from V and 4 bases from J, with 10 bases between. The CDR3 is 15 residues long. The V gene's germline CDR1 is SGHRS and CDR2 YFSETQ. CDR3 sequence reads: CASSLGSSGTGELFF. The CDR3 DNA reads as TGCGCCAGCAGCTTGGGGTCTTCAGGCACCGGGGAGCTGTTTTTT. Drawing the rest from reference TRBV5-1 and TRBJ2-2, the complete variable domain is KAGVTQTPRYLIKTRGQQVTLSCSPISGHRSVSWYQQTPGQGLQFLFEYFSETQRNKGNFPGRFSGRQFSNSRSEMNVSTLELGDSALYLCASSLGSSGTGELFFGEGSRLTVL.

The V call is TRBV28, the J call TRBJ2-7; 8 bases line up with TRBD2. CDR3 length: 13 residues. Germline trimming cut 10 bases from V and 1 base from J; bases unmatched to any gene: 6. In germline, CDR1 is MDHEN, CDR2 SYDVKM. The CDR3 is CATRLARSYEQYF. The DNA of the CDR3 is TGTGCCACCCGACTAGCGCGTTCCTACGAGCAGTACTTC.

CDR3: CASSSLAGNEQFF. The CDR3 nucleotides are TGTGCCAGCAGCTCCCTAGCGGGGAATGAGCAGTTCTTC. The rearrangement links TRBV7-9 to TRBJ2-1, with TRBD2 matching over 9 bases. The CDR3 is 13 amino acids. Germline V CDR1 and CDR2: SEHNR, FQNEAQ (reference sequence). V gave up 4 bases and J gave up 7 bases; unmatched junction bases: 2.

The chain has TRBV13 and TRBJ1-2; 9 bases fit TRBD1. Germline V gene data show CDR1 as PRHDT and CDR2 as FYEKMQ (reference sequence). This CDR3 is 14 amino acids long. Losses at the gene ends were 6 bases for V and 6 bases for J; bases not matched to a gene: 8. The CDR3 DNA reads as TGTGCCAGCAGTTTCCGGGACAGGGTTGATGGCTACACCTTC. Residues: CASSFRDRVDGYTF.

J is TRBJ1-2 and V is TRBV28; D might be TRBD1 (5 bases). CDR3 size: 15 residues. Germline loops: CDR1 MDHEN, CDR2 SYDVKM. V shed 5 bases and J shed 8 bases, with 21 bases lying between them. The CDR3 nucleotides read TGTGCCAGCAGTAGGGGTACCGTCCAGACCGGCGGCTACACCTTC. Protein: CASSRGTVQTGGYTF.

V is TRBV7-3 and J is TRBJ2-1, with D perhaps TRBD1 (6 bases). This CDR3 is built from 17 residues. The V gene lost 4 bases and the J gene lost 3 bases, with 19 bases spanning the gap. Germline lookup yields CDR1 SGHTA and CDR2 FQGTGA. Here the CDR3 reads CASSSTLGQSYYNEQFF. As DNA, the CDR3 is TGTGCCAGCAGCTCGACCCTTGGACAGAGCTACTACAATGAGCAGTTCTTC. Combining the CDR3 with reference TRBV7-3 and TRBJ2-1 gives the whole variable domain GAGVSQTPSNKVTEKGKYVELRCDPISGHTALYWYRQSLGQGPEFLIYFQGTGAADDSGLPNDRFFAVRPEGSVSTLKIQRTERGDSAVYLCASSSTLGQSYYNEQFFGPGTRLTVL.

This chain links TRBV5-6 with TRBJ1-1; no clear D gene. There are 13 residues in the CDR3. V lost 5 bases and J 3 bases, leaving 11 bases between the germline ends. Germline V gene data show CDR1 as SGHDT and CDR2 as YYEEEE. The DNA of the CDR3 is TGTGCCAGCAGACGTAGCTGGGACACTGAAGCTTTCTTT. Protein: CASRRSWDTEAFF.

The genes are TRBV28 and TRBJ1-1; no definite D call. This CDR3 has 13 amino acids. V was clipped by 2 bases and J by 1 base, with 5 bases between them. The germline V gene encodes CDR1 MDHEN and CDR2 SYDVKM. The CDR3 nucleotides read TGTGCCAGCAGTTTAGCGGGGAACACTGAAGCTTTCTTT. This sequence encodes CASSLAGNTEAFF.

The V call is TRBV30, the J call TRBJ1-1; TRBD1 might be the D (5 bases). The germline CDR1 and CDR2 sequences are GTSNPN and SVGIG (reference sequence). CDR3 size: 15 residues. V shed 0 bases and J shed 6 bases, with 17 bases lying between them. CDR3 region: CAWSVIGAALAEAFF. In DNA form, the CDR3 reads TGTGCCTGGAGTGTAATAGGGGCTGCACTCGCTGAAGCTTTCTTT.

The rearrangement joins TRBV4-3 to TRBJ1-2, with D possibly TRBD1 on 5 matching bases. The germline V gene has CDR1 LGHNA and CDR2 YSLEER. Trimming took 0 bases from V and 2 from J, leaving 7 bases between them. This CDR3 is built from 14 residues. The CDR3 reads CASSQDDSNYGYTF. CDR3 sequence (DNA): TGCGCCAGCAGCCAAGATGACAGCAACTATGGCTACACCTTC.

The rearrangement uses TRBV30 and TRBJ1-1; no clear D gene. CDR1 GTSNPN and CDR2 SVGIG come from the germline V gene (reference sequence). The CDR3 has 10 residues. V was clipped by 0 bases and J by 7 bases, with 3 bases between them. The CDR3 nucleotides are TGTGCCTGGAGTGTACTTGAAGCTTTCTTT. Protein sequence: CAWSVLEAFF.

The V gene is TRBV4-1, the J gene TRBJ1-5; TRBD1 agrees at 9 bases. V lost 4 bases to trimming and J lost 6 bases; unmatched junction nucleotides: 1. Looked up from germline, CDR1 is MGHRA and CDR2 is YSYEKL. The CDR3 consists of 13 residues. The CDR3 nucleotides read TGCGCCAGCAGCCCGGGACAGGGTCAGCCCCAGCATTTT. Encoded protein: CASSPGQGQPQHF.